Listed here is a single TCR beta chain. The CDR3 consists of 15 residues. Germline CDR1 reads MNHEY; CDR2 reads SVGAGI. Trimming left V 2 bases short and J 2 bases short, with 12 bases between. This entry is derived from a study of blood T cell repertoires in COVID-19. As for the study in general: Acute-phase and convalescent COVID-19 samples originated in the United States, Italy and Spain. Sample material is recorded as cDNA or gDNA derived from T cells, B-cell-depleted T cells, or PBMCs.

Study processing details: Nucleated cell number was recorded as an estimate derived from reference gene primer amplification. Sequencing was performed with immunoSEQ multiplex PCR; in TCRdb, only in-frame clones are kept and a portion is missing. The V and J calls and clone size come from that table; D and trimming were worked out from the DNA. The sample has over 85,000 clones; approximately 72% are singletons. The sequencing sample was made of peripheral blood. This TCR was sampled from a man between 70 and 80 years old with acute or convalescent COVID-19. The chain recombines TRBV6-5 with TRBJ2-5; the D gene is possibly TRBD2 (5 bases). The CDR3 nucleotides are TGTGCCAGCAGTTACGAGGGCACACTACAAGAGACCCAGTACTTC. It translates to CASSYEGTLQETQYF.